This T cell receptor (beta chain) was obtained from a study of cytomegalovirus exposure and HLA in healthy donors. Study-level points and caveats: TCR beta V- and J-gene trimming was later associated with a missense DCLRE1C variant. As immune exposure information, only CMV serostatus was available. In a later analysis, HLA-associated TCR beta chains were more clonally expanded than equally common others. About 87% or about 30% of the time was how often most TCR beta V segments were productive, according to an earlier analysis.

The PCR contained 60 Vbeta and 13 Jbeta primers. The method was immunoSEQ multiplex PCR; TCRdb's version includes in-frame clones alone and lacks a portion of them. The table includes tens of thousands of clones, about four fifths detected once. Notes on this clone: What it recognizes is unknown.

This clonotype was sampled from a man aged 50-59 years in good health and CMV-seropositive. The sample taken for sequencing was PBMCs.

The CDR3 coding sequence is TGTGCCAGCAGTCCTTCGTGGGGCAGCCCTAATGAAAAACTGTTTTTT. Protein: CASSPSWGSPNEKLFF. The chain couples TRBV9 to TRBJ1-4, with D possibly being TRBD1 (5 bases). V gave up 5 bases and J gave up 3 bases, with 17 bases separating them. Germline V gene sequence: CDR1 SGDLS, CDR2 YYNGEE. The CDR3 length is 16 residues.